One and the same sample provided the 2 T cell receptor beta chains below, sequenced in a study of graft-versus-host responses after intestinal transplantation. Profiling relied on immunoSEQ multiplex PCR, and the TCRdb table lists in-frame clones only, not all of them. Here the sample spans 55,000 to 80,000 clones, 90% being singletons. Antigens of these TCRs are unknown. This material consisted of unstimulated CD8+ T cells sorted from spleen or lymph node cells, taken before transplant. These receptors were taken from a human donor who was the organ donor for an intestinal transplant.

The V call is TRBV27, the J call TRBJ2-1; tentative D call: TRBD2 (7 bases). The CDR3 is made up of 16 amino acids. The V end was cut by 7 bases, the J end by 0 bases, with 16 bases between. Germline V gene data show CDR1 as MNHEY and CDR2 as SMNVEV (reference sequence). In nucleotides, the CDR3 is TGTGCCAGCACATTAGGGGGGGCTTCCTCCTACAATGAGCAGTTCTTC. Its protein is CASTLGGASSYNEQFF.

The chain joins TRBV15 to TRBJ2-2, with 7 bases lining up with TRBD1. Germline CDR1 and CDR2: LNHNV and YYDKDF (reference sequence). The CDR3 sequence is 16 residues long. With 5 bases clipped from V and 0 bases from J, the junction kept 6 bases outside the gene matches. The CDR3 DNA reads as TGTGCCACCAGCCCGTGGGGGACAGCGAACACCGGGGAGCTGTTTTTT. Translation: CATSPWGTANTGELFF.